The present T cell receptor beta chain was sequenced within a study of low-dose radiotherapy and immunotherapy resistance in tumors. A constant-region primer paired with the V-primer adapter amplified TCRs over about 18 PCR cycles. TCRdb reprocessed the reads via MiXCR and lists one record per CDR3 protein. The sample records around 57,000 distinct CDR3 sequences, approximately 33% being singletons. The V gene end was trimmed by 5 bases and the J gene end by 1 base; junction bases not matched to a gene: 4. The CDR3 spans 15 residues. CDR1 is SGHTA and CDR2 is FQGNSA in the germline V gene. Time point: after trial treatment. Indicated treatment: LDRT plus nivolumab, ipilimumab, low-dose cyclophosphamide and aspirin (RACIN trial).

The chain uses TRBV7-2 and TRBJ2-1, with 8 bases aligning to TRBD2. The source is a male donor with rectosigmoid adenocarcinoma. The starting material was PBMCs, obtained after low-dose radiotherapy plus immunotherapy. Here the CDR3 reads CASSPTGGSYNEQFF. The CDR3 nucleotides are TGTGCCAGCAGCCCCACGGGGGGGTCCTACAATGAGCAGTTCTTC.